These T cell receptor beta chains were read from a single sample in a study of T cell repertoires in cytomegalovirus infection. TCRdb ran MiXCR on the reads and lists one entry per CDR3 protein. The sample lists some 300,000 distinct CDR3 sequences; roughly a sixth were seen once. Input material: PBMCs. The receptors were sampled from a human donor in good health (CMV status not recorded). Some clones in this sample may be carry-over from other donors' samples. The CDR3 runs from the conserved cysteine through the conserved F or W. The D gene is left open where the match is weak. Clone size is shown for a subset of rows, as once, few, many or a class of expanded clone.

TGTGCCAGCAGCTTAGCGGTGAATAGGTACAATGAGCAGTTCTTC	CASSLAVNRYNEQFF	.	TRBJ2-1	.	TRBV7-2
TGCGCCAGCAGCTTTGGTGATACAGGGGGGTACAATTCACCCCTCCACTTT	CASSFGDTGGYNSPLHF	.	TRBJ1-6	TRBD1	TRBV5-1
TGTGCCAGCAGTTTTACGGTCAATCAGCCCCAGCATTTT	CASSFTVNQPQHF	many	TRBJ1-5	.	TRBV28
TGCAGTGCTCCGAGGTCCCATACTAGCGGGGGCAACAATGAGCAGTTCTTC	CSAPRSHTSGGNNEQFF	few	TRBJ2-1	TRBD2	TRBV20-1
TGCAGTGCCCCAGAAGGGGCCGGCTATGGCTACACCTTC	CSAPEGAGYGYTF	few	TRBJ1-2	.	TRBV20-1
TGTGCCAGCAGTACCGGACTCGGCTACGAGCAGTACTTC	CASSTGLGYEQYF	.	TRBJ2-7	.	TRBV27
TGTGCCAGCAGTTACTCGGGGGGTAACACCGGGGAGCTGTTTTTT	CASSYSGGNTGELFF	.	TRBJ2-2	.	TRBV6-5
TGTGCCAGCAGCCAATCAGGGGCCGGCTACGAGCAGTACTTC	CASSQSGAGYEQYF	few	TRBJ2-7	.	TRBV3-1
TGTGCCAGCAGCCCTCAGCGGGGGGCATCCTACGAGCAGTACTTC	CASSPQRGASYEQYF	many	TRBJ2-7	TRBD2	TRBV7-2
TGTGCCAGCAGCCAAGATCTCGGAGCCTCTGGAAACACCATATATTTT	CASSQDLGASGNTIYF	.	TRBJ1-3	.	TRBV14
TGTGCCATCAATTCAGGAGTAAAGGAGACCCAGTACTTC	CAINSGVKETQYF	many	TRBJ2-5	.	TRBV10-3
TGCGCCAGCAGCTTCCGACAGGGCGACTATGGCTACACCTTC	CASSFRQGDYGYTF	.	TRBJ1-2	TRBD1	TRBV4-3
TGTGCCAGCAGCCCGGGACAGGGGGCTGCGGATGGCTACACCTTC	CASSPGQGAADGYTF	many	TRBJ1-2	TRBD1	TRBV7-2
TGTGCCAGCAGCGTTCAGGGAGGTTTGGGCTCGGCCCTCCACTTT	CASSVQGGLGSALHF	many	TRBJ1-6	.	TRBV7-2
TGCGCCAGCAGCGAGATGGGACTCTCCTCCTACGAGCAGTACTTC	CASSEMGLSSYEQYF	.	TRBJ2-7	.	TRBV4-1
TGTGCCAGCAGCTTTTCTAGCGGCATTCTTTCTGGCTACACCTTC	CASSFSSGILSGYTF	many	TRBJ1-2	.	TRBV7-2
TGTGCCAGCCTAACCGGGCCCACCTACAATGAGCAGTTCTTC	CASLTGPTYNEQFF	.	TRBJ2-1	.	TRBV6-6
TGCGCCAGCAGCCAAGAGCGGGGATGGGATGGCTACACCTTC	CASSQERGWDGYTF	few	TRBJ1-2	.	TRBV4-3
TGTGCCAGTAGTGGACAGGGGGTAAAAACCGGGGAGCTGTTTTTT	CASSGQGVKTGELFF	few	TRBJ2-2	TRBD1	TRBV19
TGTGCCAGCAGCTCATATAGCATGGGACGAAACACCATATATTTT	CASSSYSMGRNTIYF	few	TRBJ1-3	.	TRBV11-2
TGTGCCAGCAGTTCCCTCGTGGGCTACGAGCAGTACTTC	CASSSLVGYEQYF	many	TRBJ2-7	.	TRBV12-3/TRBV12-4
TGTGCCAGCAGCTACGACTCCGCCTACGAGCAGTACTTC	CASSYDSAYEQYF	many	TRBJ2-7	.	TRBV6-6
TGTGCCATCAGTGAAGAGGTTCTGGGGAATGGCTACACCTTC	CAISEEVLGNGYTF	few	TRBJ1-2	.	TRBV10-3
TGTGCCAGTAGTATAAGGAATAGATATAATTCACCCCTCCACTTT	CASSIRNRYNSPLHF	few	TRBJ1-6	.	TRBV19
TGCAGTGCCCCGCAAACTAGCAGGGGAACAGATACGCAGTATTTT	CSAPQTSRGTDTQYF	.	TRBJ2-3	.	TRBV20-1
TGTGCCAGTAGGAGGGGGCCGGACTCCTACGAGCAGTACTTC	CASRRGPDSYEQYF	many	TRBJ2-7	TRBD1	TRBV19
TGCAGTGCCACCCGGACAGATACGCAGTATTTT	CSATRTDTQYF	few	TRBJ2-3	.	TRBV20-1
TGTGCCAGCAGTTTACGGGGGGCACTCAATCAGCCCCAGCATTTT	CASSLRGALNQPQHF	.	TRBJ1-5	.	TRBV27
TGTGCCAGCAGCTCGAAGCAGAGTAACACTGAAGCTTTCTTT	CASSSKQSNTEAFF	.	TRBJ1-1	.	TRBV5-4
TGTGCCAGCAGCCAAAGGGACAACAATCAGCCCCAGCATTTT	CASSQRDNNQPQHF	.	TRBJ1-5	.	TRBV6-1
TGTGCCAGCAGCTTTGGGACTCAGTCTGATACGCAGTATTTT	CASSFGTQSDTQYF	many	TRBJ2-3	.	TRBV7-2
TGTGCCAGCCGTCCAGGGGGCAGTTTGGAGACCCAGTACTTC	CASRPGGSLETQYF	.	TRBJ2-5	TRBD1	TRBV28
TGTGCCAGCGCTCGGGACAGGGTCTACGAGCAGTACTTC	CASARDRVYEQYF	.	TRBJ2-7	TRBD1	TRBV12-3/TRBV12-4
TGTGCCAGCAGTCCAGGGCCAGCGAACTATGGCTACACCTTC	CASSPGPANYGYTF	many	TRBJ1-2	.	TRBV12-3/TRBV12-4
TGTGCCAGCAGCTTAGGGACGGCCACTAATGAAAAACTGTTTTTT	CASSLGTATNEKLFF	many	TRBJ1-4	.	TRBV7-2
TGTGCCAGCAGCTTAGAGGTTGGAGTCGGGACAGAGACCCAGTACTTC	CASSLEVGVGTETQYF	many	TRBJ2-5	.	TRBV7-2
TGTGCCAGCAGCCAAGCGGGACAGTCGGGGCAGCCCCAGCATTTT	CASSQAGQSGQPQHF	many	TRBJ1-5	TRBD1	TRBV4-2
TGTGCCAGCAGTTTGCCCGGGGAGACCCAGTACTTC	CASSLPGETQYF	many	TRBJ2-5	.	TRBV12-3/TRBV12-4
TGCGCCAGCAGCCAGACAGGGACGAACACCATATATTTT	CASSQTGTNTIYF	.	TRBJ1-3	TRBD1	TRBV4-1